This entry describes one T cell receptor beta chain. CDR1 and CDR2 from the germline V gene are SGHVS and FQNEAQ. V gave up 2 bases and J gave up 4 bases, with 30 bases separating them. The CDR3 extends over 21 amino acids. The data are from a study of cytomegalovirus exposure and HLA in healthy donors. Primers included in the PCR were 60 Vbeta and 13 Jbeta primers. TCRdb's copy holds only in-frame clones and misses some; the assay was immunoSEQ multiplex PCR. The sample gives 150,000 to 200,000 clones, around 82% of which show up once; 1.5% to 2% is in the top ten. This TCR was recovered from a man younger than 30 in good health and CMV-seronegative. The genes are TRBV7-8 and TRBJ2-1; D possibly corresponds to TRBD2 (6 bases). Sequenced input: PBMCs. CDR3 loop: CASSLPRGLSEIARAYNEQFF. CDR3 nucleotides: TGTGCCAGCAGCTTACCGAGAGGACTATCAGAAATCGCAAGGGCATACAATGAGCAGTTCTTC.